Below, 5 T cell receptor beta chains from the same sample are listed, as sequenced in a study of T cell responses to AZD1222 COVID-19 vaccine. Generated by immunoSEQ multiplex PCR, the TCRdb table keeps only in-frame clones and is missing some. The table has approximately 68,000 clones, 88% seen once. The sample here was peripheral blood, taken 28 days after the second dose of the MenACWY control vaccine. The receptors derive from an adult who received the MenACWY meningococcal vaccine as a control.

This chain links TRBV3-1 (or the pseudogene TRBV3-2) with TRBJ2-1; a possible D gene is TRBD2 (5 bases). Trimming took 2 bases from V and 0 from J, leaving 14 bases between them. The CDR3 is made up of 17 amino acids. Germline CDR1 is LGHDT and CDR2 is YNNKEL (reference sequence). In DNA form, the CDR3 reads TGTGCCAGCAGCCAATTTAGCGTTGCCAGCTCCTACAATGAGCAGTTCTTC. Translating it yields CASSQFSVASSYNEQFF.

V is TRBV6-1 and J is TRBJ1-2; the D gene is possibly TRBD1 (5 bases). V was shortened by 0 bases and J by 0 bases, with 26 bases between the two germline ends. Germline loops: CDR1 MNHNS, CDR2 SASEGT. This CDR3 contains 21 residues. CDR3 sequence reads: CASSEALRVTLRARTNYGYTF. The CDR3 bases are TGTGCCAGCAGTGAAGCGTTGAGGGTTACGCTCAGGGCCCGCACTAACTATGGCTACACCTTC.

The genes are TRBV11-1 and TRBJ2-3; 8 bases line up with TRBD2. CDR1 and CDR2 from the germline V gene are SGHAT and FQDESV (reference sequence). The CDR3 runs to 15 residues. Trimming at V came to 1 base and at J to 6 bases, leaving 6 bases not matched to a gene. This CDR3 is CASSLETSGGDTQYF. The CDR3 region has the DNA TGTGCCAGCAGCTTAGAGACCAGCGGGGGTGATACGCAGTATTTT.

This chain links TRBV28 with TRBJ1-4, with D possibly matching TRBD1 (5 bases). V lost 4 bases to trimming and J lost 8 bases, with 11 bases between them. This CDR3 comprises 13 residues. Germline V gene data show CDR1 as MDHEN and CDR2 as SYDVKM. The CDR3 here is CASSSGQGEKLFF. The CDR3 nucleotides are TGTGCCAGCAGTTCTGGGCAGGGCGAAAAACTGTTTTTT.

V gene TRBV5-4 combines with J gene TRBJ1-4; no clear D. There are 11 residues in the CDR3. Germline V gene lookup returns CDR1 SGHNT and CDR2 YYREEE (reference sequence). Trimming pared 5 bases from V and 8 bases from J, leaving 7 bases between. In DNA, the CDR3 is TGTGCCAGCAGGTCGGGAGAAAAACTGTTTTTT. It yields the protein CASRSGEKLFF.